This TCR beta chain is from a study of T-cell reconstitution after alpha-beta-depleted transplantation in children. Regarding the study as a whole: Reportedly, alpha-beta T cells present about two months post-transplant originated from several hundred expanded clones of graft origin. Surviving recipient cells, namely T cells and thymic progenitors, were the source of high day-60 TCRbeta diversity in some patients. One year post-transplant, T-cell counts and diversity were largely derived from T cells produced anew.

A TCRbeta library incorporating unique molecular identifiers was prepared. TCRdb fed the PCR reads into MiXCR, producing one record per CDR3 protein. The data show about 600,000 distinct CDR3 sequences, with roughly 23% seen just once and 13% to 15% held by the top ten. In its sample, this clonotype was seen many times. Antigen: not known. Between the trimmed V and J ends, which lost 0 bases and 2 bases, there was a span of 9 bases. The CDR3 extends over 15 amino acids. The germline gives CDR1 LNHNV, CDR2 YYDKDF (reference sequence). This specimen was PBMCs, mostly from graft donor cells, taken 360 days after TCRalphabeta/CD19-depleted stem cell transplant. The TCR was taken from a boy less than two years old who had a stem cell transplant for acute myeloid leukemia, so the T cells may come from the graft donor. The J gene is TRBJ2-3, the V gene TRBV15; TRBD2 is a possible D gene (5 bases). The CDR3 here is CATSRDETTTDTQYF. DNA for the CDR3: TGTGCCACCAGCAGAGATGAGACTACCACAGATACGCAGTATTTT. Drawing the rest from reference TRBV15 and TRBJ2-3, the complete variable domain is DAMVIQNPRYQVTQFGKPVTLSCSQTLNHNVMYWYQQKSSQAPKLLFHYYDKDFNNEADTPDNFQSRRPNTSFCFLDIRSPGLGDTAMYLCATSRDETTTDTQYFGPGTRLTVL.